This TCR beta chain is drawn from a study of cytomegalovirus exposure and HLA in healthy donors (TCRdb year 2017). Regarding the study in general: The 666 repertoires of the first cohort and the 110 or so validation repertoires were produced on the same platform, according to a later analysis. The study aimed to test whether cataloging public T cell receptors could reveal signatures of past pathogen exposure. Besides the first cohort of some 670 subjects, a separate validation cohort made up of roughly 130 different subjects was used. The study combined high-throughput TCR immunosequencing, statistical association of individual TCRs with disease status, and machine learning to predict cytomegalovirus infection status.

Libraries were constructed by the immunoSEQ multiplex PCR assay. For the original study's pipeline: A statistical classification framework was built for diagnosing cytomegalovirus status from the catalog of TCR beta chain sequences. Here the immuneACCESS table is served through TCRdb, limited to in-frame sequences with V and J called. Missing clones are a known gap in these copies; in checked studies unresolved V genes cover under half, and the rest lacks a known reason. Clone size and V and J calls were adopted from that table, with D and trimming inferred from the DNA. The sample table lists about 220,000 clones, 80% to 85% of them with a count of one. In total, the top ten clones hold more than 12% of the sample. The donors were included in the validation cohort of some 120 subjects, a group kept apart from the 666-subject first cohort. In the case of this clone: Which antigen it targets is not known. Base qualities are not provided; no much larger clone lies one nucleotide away.

The paper's findings and limits, for the study overall: The classifier was reported to diagnose cytomegalovirus status with high specificity and sensitivity in both the original cohort and the validation cohort. Across donors, most TCR sequences were observed very rarely, whereas some public TCRs were present in many individuals. In a later analysis, TCRs clustered in the first cohort were found to also tend to co-occur in the 130 or so validation repertoires, with over 90% of cluster scores above 0. The authors suggested that the approach could potentially be extended to other disease states and immunological phenotypes. A few of the identified cytomegalovirus-associated TCR beta chains were confirmed in vitro to be specific for cytomegalovirus antigens. The study listed 150 to 200 TCR beta chains as associated with cytomegalovirus. A later analysis had no HLA typing for the validation cohort, so co-occurrence there was scored across all 120 or so repertoires.

The CDR3 contains 15 residues, cysteine and phenylalanine counted. Only CDR3 DNA remains: 45 bases, in frame from the first base. Between the V and J ends, shortened by 0 bases and 7 bases respectively, the junction contains 15 bases. From the germline V gene, CDR1 is LGHNA and CDR2 is YSLEER. Input material: PBMCs. The chain uses TRBV4-3 and TRBJ1-2, with the D gene not clear enough to name. The clonotype comes from a woman aged 30 to 39 in good health and CMV-seropositive. The CDR3 region reads CASSQDWEFGGGYTF. The bases read TGCGCCAGCAGCCAAGATTGGGAGTTCGGAGGTGGCTACACCTTC.